These 8 T cell receptor beta chains originate from one sample sequenced in a study of cytomegalovirus exposure and HLA in healthy donors. A multiplex PCR was run with 60 Vbeta primers and 13 Jbeta primers. Using immunoSEQ multiplex PCR, the repertoire was profiled, and TCRdb retains in-frame clones only, with some absent. The table records more than 110,000 clones, around 79% of them present only once. Material: PBMCs. These receptors originate from a woman in her forties or fifties in good health and CMV-seropositive.

This clone was detected only a few times. The rearrangement uses TRBV28 and TRBJ1-2; no clear D. Trimming removed 10 bases at V and 7 bases at J, with 16 bases between. Germline lookup yields CDR1 MDHEN and CDR2 SYDVKM. The CDR3 runs to 12 residues. Here the CDR3 DNA reads TGTGCCATCCACCTTCTGGGCTCTGGCTACACCTTC. It codes for CAIHLLGSGYTF.

This clone appeared a few times. CDR3 DNA sequence: TGCGCCAGCAGCTTGGGGTTGGACAGGGTCGAAAACACCATATATTTT. Protein sequence: CASSLGLDRVENTIYF. The V and J genes are TRBV5-1 and TRBJ1-3, with 8 bases that match TRBD1. Germline values: CDR1 SGHRS, CDR2 YFSETQ. J lost 6 bases, V lost 0 bases, and 8 bases had no gene match. The CDR3 extends over 16 amino acids.

The chain employs TRBV14 and TRBJ2-5, with 12 bases lining up with TRBD2. This CDR3 comprises 16 residues. CDR1 and CDR2 (germline): SGHDN, FVKESK. V dropped 4 bases and J dropped 3; count of bases not matched to a gene: 6. The DNA for the CDR3 is TGTGCCAGCAGCCCTGGACTAGCGGGGCAAAAAGAGACCCAGTACTTC. This encodes CASSPGLAGQKETQYF.

The V and J genes are TRBV7-2 and TRBJ1-2; D might be TRBD1 (5 bases). V dropped 2 bases and J dropped 4 bases, with 17 bases sitting between them. This CDR3 has 16 amino acids. The germline V gene has CDR1 SGHTA and CDR2 FQGNSA. The chain's CDR3 is CASSLSSGGGLYGYTF. CDR3 nucleotides: TGTGCCAGCAGCTTATCTTCGGGGGGGGGTCTCTATGGCTACACCTTC. Full variable domain (outside the CDR3, taken from reference TRBV7-2 and TRBJ1-2): GAGVSQSPSNKVTEKGKDVELRCDPISGHTALYWYRQSLGQGLEFLIYFQGNSAPDKSGLPSDRFSAERTGGSVSTLTIQRTQQEDSAVYLCASSLSSGGGLYGYTFGSGTRLTVV.

This rearrangement joins TRBV6-5 to TRBJ2-2, with unresolved D. Trimming removed 3 bases from V and 6 bases from J, with 14 bases in between. The CDR3 is made up of 15 amino acids. In germline, CDR1 is MNHEY, CDR2 SVGAGI. The CDR3 DNA follows: TGTGCCAGCAGTTATTATTCCGGGTCGGCCGGGGAGCTGTTTTTT. Its translation: CASSYYSGSAGELFF.

The rearrangement links TRBV7-2 to TRBJ2-3; a possible D gene is TRBD2 (6 bases). This CDR3 is 14 amino acids long. Trimming removed 3 bases at V and 2 bases at J, with 9 bases between. CDR1 and CDR2 (germline): SGHTA, FQGNSA. The CDR3 bases are TGTGCCAGCAGCTTCGGAGGGACCACAGATACGCAGTATTTT. As protein: CASSFGGTTDTQYF.

The gene calls are TRBV30 and TRBJ2-7, with unresolved D. The V end was cut by 4 bases, the J end by 1 base, with 11 bases between. Germline CDR1 is GTSNPN and CDR2 is SVGIG (reference sequence). The CDR3 is made up of 13 amino acids. In nucleotides, the CDR3 is TGTGCCTGGAAGAGAACGGAGTCCTACGAGCAGTACTTC. As protein: CAWKRTESYEQYF. Based on the CDR3 plus reference TRBV30 and TRBJ2-7, the full variable domain is SQTIHQWPATLVQPVGSPLSLECTVEGTSNPNLYWYRQAAGRGLQLLFYSVGIGQISSEVPQNLSASRPQDRQFILSSKKLLLSDSGFYLCAWKRTESYEQYFGPGTRLTVT.

This clone was observed at least ten times. The chain carries TRBV7-9 and TRBJ1-6; TRBD1 is a possible D gene (6 bases). Trimming took off 5 bases at V and 4 bases at J, with 18 bases between the two ends. The CDR3 totals 17 residues. Germline-derived CDR1 and CDR2 are SEHNR and FQNEAQ (reference sequence). The CDR3 reads CASSNTNTGIYNSPLHF. DNA of the CDR3: TGTGCCAGCAGCAATACCAACACAGGGATATATAATTCACCCCTCCACTTT.